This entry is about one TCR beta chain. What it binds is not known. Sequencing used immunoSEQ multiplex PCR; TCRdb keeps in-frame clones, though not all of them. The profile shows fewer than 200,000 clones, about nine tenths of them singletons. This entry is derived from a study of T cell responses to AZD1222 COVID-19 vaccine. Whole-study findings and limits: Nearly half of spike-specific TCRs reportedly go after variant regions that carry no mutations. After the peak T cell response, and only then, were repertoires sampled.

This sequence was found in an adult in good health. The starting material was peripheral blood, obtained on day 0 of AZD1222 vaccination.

Written as DNA, the CDR3 is TGTGCCTGGGCGAGGGGGCCAAATGAAAAACTGTTTTTT. Protein: CAWARGPNEKLFF. The chain is built from TRBV30 and TRBJ1-4; 7 positions agree with TRBD1. Germline values: CDR1 GTSNPN, CDR2 SVGIG (reference sequence). Germline trimming cut 5 bases from V and 5 bases from J; bases unmatched to any gene: 5. The CDR3 sequence is 13 residues long. Full variable domain (outside the CDR3, taken from reference TRBV30 and TRBJ1-4): SQTIHQWPATLVQPVGSPLSLECTVEGTSNPNLYWYRQAAGRGLQLLFYSVGIGQISSEVPQNLSASRPQDRQFILSSKKLLLSDSGFYLCAWARGPNEKLFFGSGTQLSVL.